Following are 11 T cell receptor beta chains from one sample sequenced in a study of T cell repertoires in cytomegalovirus infection (dated by TCRdb to 2018 to 2020). These receptors have no identified antigens. The instrument was an Illumina HiSeq 1500. TCRdb reprocessed the public reads (quality trimming at Q25 with fastp, clone calling with MiXCR) and kept in-frame beta chains. Each entry is one CDR3 protein sequence, shown with its most common DNA and genes. The sample profile shows some 940,000 distinct CDR3 sequences; roughly 30% of them were found once. The ten largest make up over 13% of the sample. This specimen's treatment or condition label, per the study, means: in vitro stimulation with specific CMV peptide epitopes to enrich CMV-specific T cells. The source material was cultured CD8+ T cells from PBMCs, sampled from culture after CMV antigen stimulation. These receptors were taken from a human donor in good health (CMV status not recorded). Some clones in this sample may be carry-over from other donors' samples.

In this sample, this clonotype turned up a few times. The rearrangement links TRBV19 to TRBJ1-2, with a weak D call TRBD1 (5 bases). The V end lost 8 bases, the J end lost 6 bases, and 13 bases lay between the germline ends. Germline-derived CDR1 and CDR2 are LNHDA and SQIVND (reference sequence). There are 12 residues in the CDR3. The CDR3 DNA is TGTGCCAGTTGGAGAGGGGCCCATGGCTACACCTTC. Translated: CASWRGAHGYTF.

This rearrangement joins TRBV5-1 to TRBJ2-5, with 11 bases identical to TRBD2. Germline values: CDR1 SGHRS, CDR2 YFSETQ. With 9 bases clipped from V and 4 bases from J, the junction kept 11 bases outside the gene matches. The CDR3 totals 15 residues. As DNA, the CDR3 is TGCGCCACCATGTCGGTACTAGCGGGGGCAGAGACCCAGTACTTC. Its protein product is CATMSVLAGAETQYF. Looking up the rest from reference TRBV5-1 and TRBJ2-5 gives the full variable domain: KAGVTQTPRYLIKTRGQQVTLSCSPISGHRSVSWYQQTPGQGLQFLFEYFSETQRNKGNFPGRFSGRQFSNSRSEMNVSTLELGDSALYLCATMSVLAGAETQYFGPGTRLLVL.

This clonotype was picked up a small number of times. The CDR3 is CASSPGPQANTGELFF. DNA for the CDR3: TGTGCCAGCAGTCCGGGACCGCAAGCGAACACCGGGGAGCTGTTTTTT. J is TRBJ2-2 and V is TRBV6-6; tentatively, D is TRBD1 or TRBD2 (5 bases each). Germline-derived CDR1 and CDR2 are MNHNY and SVGAGI (reference sequence). With 5 bases removed from V and 0 bases from J, the gap between germline ends came to 13 bases. The CDR3 extends over 16 amino acids.

The chain is built from TRBV12-3 or TRBV12-4 and TRBJ2-1; D is ambiguous. This CDR3 is 15 amino acids long. The V end lost 5 bases, the J end lost 3 bases, and 14 bases lay between the germline ends. CDR3 in amino acids: CASSTPRSSYNEQFF. CDR3 DNA: TGTGCCAGCAGTACCCCTAGGAGCAGCTACAATGAGCAGTTCTTC.

This rearrangement joins TRBV6-2 or TRBV6-3 to TRBJ2-7; weak D call: TRBD2 (6 bases). Germline-derived CDR1 and CDR2 are MNHEY and SVGEGT. Between the trimmed V and J ends, which lost 6 bases and 6 bases, there was a span of 12 bases. This CDR3 region has 12 residues. CDR3 sequence (DNA): TGTGCCAGCAGCCCCGGGACTGTCGAGCAGTACGTC. It translates to CASSPGTVEQYV.

The V call is TRBV3-1, the J call TRBJ2-7; D not certain. The CDR3 covers 14 residues. V was cut by 4 bases and J by 2 bases, with 12 bases left in between. Germline CDR1 LGHDT, CDR2 YNNKEL (reference sequence). The CDR3 bases are TGTGCCAGCAGCCTTGACACCCACCCCTACGAGCAGTACTTC. Its protein is CASSLDTHPYEQYF.

This clonotype was seen once. The chain couples TRBV12-5 to TRBJ2-1; D is perhaps TRBD1 or TRBD2 (5 bases each). The germline V gene encodes CDR1 LGHNT and CDR2 FRNRAP. With 7 bases removed from V and 2 bases from J, the gap between germline ends came to 12 bases. The CDR3 is made up of 14 amino acids. CDR3 region: CASAGTAAYNEQFF. DNA of the CDR3: TGTGCTAGTGCCGGGACCGCCGCCTACAATGAGCAGTTCTTC. The full variable domain, its missing parts supplied by reference TRBV12-5 and TRBJ2-1, is DARVTQTPRHKVTEMGQEVTMRCQPILGHNTVFWYRQTMMQGLELLAYFRNRAPLDDSGMPKDRFSAEMPDATLATLKIQPSEPRDSAVYFCASAGTAAYNEQFFGPGTRLTVL.

This chain connects TRBV6-6 to TRBJ2-7; D is undetermined. Trimming removed 6 bases at V and 2 bases at J, with 8 bases between. Germline loops: CDR1 MNHNY, CDR2 SVGAGI (reference sequence). This CDR3 has 12 residues. CDR3 nucleotide sequence: TGTGCCAGCAGCTCCCTTACCTACGAGCAGTACGTC. It is translated as CASSSLTYEQYV.

This clonotype was counted between two and nine times. The chain joins TRBV29-1 to TRBJ1-2, with D possibly being TRBD1 (6 bases). Germline V gives CDR1 SQVTM, CDR2 ANQGSEA. The CDR3 is 11 amino acids. V was clipped by 5 bases and J by 7 bases, with 11 bases between them. The CDR3 spells CSVPGHSGYTF. CDR3 DNA: TGCAGCGTTCCGGGACACTCTGGCTACACCTTC.

To note about this clonotype: This clone may be a read error of a much larger clone one base away. The rearrangement uses TRBV7-8 and TRBJ1-4, with 7 bases lining up with TRBD1. The CDR3 extends over 15 amino acids. Germline V gene data show CDR1 as SGHVS and CDR2 as FQNEAQ. The CDR3 reads CTSSAPGGTNEKLFF. The CDR3 DNA reads as TGTACCAGCAGCGCCCCAGGGGGAACTAATGAAAAACTGTTTTTT.

This clonotype was found many times. The CDR3 sequence: CATLKEGYSNQPQHF. As DNA, the CDR3 is TGTGCCACTCTGAAAGAGGGTTATAGCAATCAGCCCCAGCATTTT. V gene TRBV6-1 combines with J gene TRBJ1-5; D is undetermined. In germline, CDR1 is MNHNS, CDR2 SASEGT. V gave up 10 bases and J gave up 0 bases, with 16 bases separating them. CDR3 size: 15 residues.